One and the same sample provided the 4 T cell receptor beta chains below, sequenced in a study of cytomegalovirus exposure and HLA in healthy donors. PCR used 60 Vbeta primers and 13 Jbeta primers. Sequenced by immunoSEQ multiplex PCR; TCRdb stores in-frame clones only, minus some. The sample has around 39,000 clones, around 64% seen once. The sample taken for sequencing was PBMCs. The receptors stem from a human donor in good health.

The genes are TRBV29-1 and TRBJ1-2; TRBD1 agrees at 9 bases. Germline V gives CDR1 SQVTM, CDR2 ANQGSEA. V was clipped by 1 base and J by 4 bases; unmatched bases: 7. The CDR3 consists of 15 residues. The CDR3 is CSVEVSGGQGYGYTF. DNA of the CDR3: TGCAGCGTTGAAGTTTCGGGGGGACAGGGCTATGGCTACACCTTC.

The chain employs TRBV7-8 and TRBJ2-1; D unclear. CDR1 and CDR2 from the germline V gene are SGHVS and FQNEAQ. V lost 1 base to trimming and J lost 5 bases, with 12 bases between them. The CDR3 totals 15 residues. DNA of the CDR3: TGTGCCAGCAGCTTAGGCGGTCTCGCGAACAATGAGCAGTTCTTC. Translating gives CASSLGGLANNEQFF.

The rearrangement joins TRBV5-1 to TRBJ2-5, with TRBD1 matching 8 bases. CDR1 is SGHRS and CDR2 is YFSETQ in the germline V gene. The CDR3 loop spans 14 amino acids. With 8 bases clipped from V and 4 bases from J, the junction kept 10 bases outside the gene matches. This CDR3 is CASISTGGGETQYF. CDR3 bases: TGCGCCAGTATCTCAACAGGGGGTGGAGAGACCCAGTACTTC.

The rearrangement links TRBV19 to TRBJ1-2, with D possibly being TRBD1 (5 bases). CDR3 size: 14 residues. V was clipped by 3 bases and J by 2 bases, with 10 bases between them. The V gene's germline CDR1 is LNHDA and CDR2 SQIVND (reference sequence). CDR3 sequence: CASSMGLLNYGYTF. The CDR3 DNA reads as TGTGCCAGTAGTATGGGACTCCTAAACTATGGCTACACCTTC. Complete variable domain (other parts from reference TRBV19 and TRBJ1-2): DGGITQSPKYLFRKEGQNVTLSCEQNLNHDAMYWYRQDPGQGLRLIYYSQIVNDFQKGDIAEGYSVSREKKESFPLTVTSAQKNPTAFYLCASSMGLLNYGYTFGSGTRLTVV.